The 24 T cell receptor beta chains given below trace back to one sample, sequenced in a study of beta chain features in type 1 diabetes. Findings and caveats of the study: Researchers report that Type 1 diabetes patients had moderately but significantly shorter TCRB CDR3s across all four CD4+ subsets.

The whole isolated RNA underwent reverse transcription, so sequencing captured expressed TCRB transcripts. Sequenced by immunoSEQ multiplex PCR; TCRdb stores in-frame clones only, minus some. The sample consists of about 15,000 clones, 70% of them appearing once. These receptors lack a known antigen. The sequenced sample consisted of stem cell memory CD4+ T cells from blood. The receptors come from a man aged 25 to 45 with type 1 diabetes.

The chain is built from TRBV18 and TRBJ1-2, with TRBD1 as a possible D gene (5 bases). CDR1 is KGHSH, CDR2 LQKENI, per germline. The CDR3 runs 15 residues. The V gene lost 4 bases and the J gene lost 4 bases, with 16 bases spanning the gap. The CDR3 nucleotides read TGTGCCAGCTCACAGGCTAGGACACCCTCCTATGGCTACACCTTC. Residues: CASSQARTPSYGYTF.

About this clone itself: One end of the junction does not line up with germline, which may come from a read error. The V and J genes are TRBV7-9 and TRBJ1-1; TRBD1 agrees at 8 bases. Germline V lookup: CDR1 SEHNR, CDR2 FQNEAQ (reference sequence). The CDR3 has 13 residues. CDR3 sequence reads: CASSLSPPGQAHF. CDR3 coding DNA: TGTGCCAGCAGCTTAAGCCCCCCGGGACAGGCCCACTTT.

This clone has just one count. The genes are TRBV5-1 and TRBJ2-6; TRBD2 might be the D (5 bases). The CDR3 has 15 residues. From germline, CDR1 is SGHRS and CDR2 YFSETQ. V was pared by 0 bases and J by 4 bases, with 8 bases between. CDR3 DNA: TGCGCCAGCAGCTTGGCTCCGGGAGGGGCCAACGTCCTGACTTTC. Translation gives CASSLAPGGANVLTF.

The chain joins TRBV29-1 to TRBJ2-3; D perhaps matches TRBD2 (5 bases). This CDR3 is built from 13 residues. Germline V gives CDR1 SQVTM, CDR2 ANQGSEA. V lost 2 bases to trimming and J lost 2 bases, with 8 bases between them. CDR3 sequence reads: CSVEIGNTDTQYF. Here the CDR3 DNA reads TGCAGCGTTGAAATCGGGAACACAGATACGCAGTATTTT.

V gene TRBV28 combines with J gene TRBJ1-3; 11 bases agree with TRBD1. This CDR3 spans 12 amino acids. Germline lookup yields CDR1 MDHEN and CDR2 SYDVKM. V trimming: 7 bases; J trimming: 8 bases; junction bases outside the gene matches: 1. The DNA for the CDR3 is TGTGCCAGCATGGGACAGGGGGACACCATATATTTT. Its protein product is CASMGQGDTIYF.

This chain joins TRBV18 and TRBJ2-1; unclear D gene. CDR1 and CDR2 (germline): KGHSH, LQKENI. Trimming left V 2 bases short and J 3 bases short, with 5 bases between. This CDR3 is built from 13 residues. DNA of the CDR3: TGTGCCAGCTCACCAGACAACTACAATGAGCAGTTCTTC. Translating it yields CASSPDNYNEQFF.

This clone was seen only once. The chain links TRBV7-9 to TRBJ2-1; possibly TRBD2 for D (6 bases). The CDR3 is made up of 14 amino acids. Germline CDR1 and CDR2: SEHNR and FQNEAQ (reference sequence). The V end lost 7 bases, the J end lost 6 bases, and 16 bases lay between the germline ends. CDR3 loop: CASTQARDFNEQFF. In DNA, the CDR3 is TGTGCCAGCACCCAAGCGAGGGACTTCAATGAGCAGTTCTTC.

The J gene is TRBJ2-6, the V gene TRBV5-6; 7 positions match TRBD1. This CDR3 contains 15 residues. J gave up 2 bases and V 4 bases, and 3 bases lay outside the gene matches. The germline V gene encodes CDR1 SGHDT and CDR2 YYEEEE. This chain's CDR3 is CASSATGAGANVLTF. The CDR3 region has the DNA TGTGCCAGCAGCGCAACAGGGGCTGGGGCCAACGTCCTGACTTTC.

The V and J genes are TRBV5-4 and TRBJ1-2; 9 nucleotides agree with TRBD1. V lost 4 bases and J lost 2; bases outside the gene matches: 3. Germline V gene data show CDR1 as SGHNT and CDR2 as YYREEE (reference sequence). The CDR3 extends over 14 amino acids. This CDR3 reads CASSAGTGNYGYTF. In DNA, the CDR3 is TGTGCCAGCAGCGCCGGGACAGGGAACTATGGCTACACCTTC.

V usage is TRBV4-3 and J usage is TRBJ2-2; 11 positions match TRBD2. V was pared by 2 bases and J by 1 base, with 0 bases of the junction left unmatched. Germline lookup yields CDR1 LGHNA and CDR2 YSLEER. The CDR3 consists of 16 residues. The CDR3 region is CASSQLAGGNTGELFF. Here the CDR3 DNA reads TGCGCCAGCAGCCAACTAGCGGGGGGGAACACCGGGGAGCTGTTTTTT.

This clone was counted a single time. This rearrangement joins TRBV28 to TRBJ1-4, with D possibly being TRBD1 (5 bases). V was cut by 7 bases and J by 0 bases, with 15 bases left in between. The length of the CDR3 is 16 residues. CDR1 is MDHEN and CDR2 is SYDVKM in the germline V gene. The CDR3 nucleotides are TGTGCCAGCAACCCTTCCCACAGGACAACTAATGAAAAACTGTTTTTT. This codes for CASNPSHRTTNEKLFF. The entire variable domain, with the rest obtained from reference TRBV28 and TRBJ1-4, is as follows: DVKVTQSSRYLVKRTGEKVFLECVQDMDHENMFWYRQDPGLGLRLIYFSYDVKMKEKGDIPEGYSVSREKKERFSLILESASTNQTSMYLCASNPSHRTTNEKLFFGSGTQLSVL.

The CDR3 here is CASSLRQGEYNEQFF. For the CDR3, the DNA is TGTGCCAGCAGTTTGCGACAGGGGGAATACAATGAGCAGTTCTTC. The chain couples TRBV5-4 to TRBJ2-1, with 9 bases identical to TRBD1. The junction had 7 bases not matched to a gene; V was cut back by 5 bases and J by 4 bases. This CDR3 has 15 amino acids. Germline CDR1 and CDR2: SGHNT and YYREEE (reference sequence).

This clone has more than one count but fewer than ten. CDR3: CASSSRQGTYGYTF. In nucleotides, the CDR3 is TGTGCCAGCAGCTCCAGACAGGGGACCTATGGCTACACCTTC. The chain uses TRBV7-2 and TRBJ1-2; the match to TRBD1 covers 8 bases. V lost 4 bases to trimming and J lost 4 bases; unmatched junction nucleotides: 5. This CDR3 has 14 amino acids. CDR1 is SGHTA, CDR2 FQGNSA, per germline.

The J gene is TRBJ1-6, the V gene TRBV18; 11 nucleotides line up with TRBD1. CDR1 KGHSH and CDR2 LQKENI come from the germline V gene. The trim removed 3 bases at V and 9 bases at J, leaving 4 bases unmatched. The CDR3 extends over 15 amino acids. For the CDR3, the DNA is TGTGCCAGCTCACCTGCTGGGACAGGGGGTTCACCCCTCCACTTT. Translating it yields CASSPAGTGGSPLHF.

V and J are TRBV2 and TRBJ1-5, with D maybe TRBD1 (5 bases). CDR3 length: 16 residues. V gave up 8 bases and J gave up 0 bases, with 17 bases separating them. CDR1 SNHLY and CDR2 FYNNEI come from the germline V gene. CDR3 region: CASEPPGLYSNQPQHF. The CDR3 region has the DNA TGTGCCAGCGAACCCCCGGGACTGTATAGCAATCAGCCCCAGCATTTT. The variable domain in full, completed from reference TRBV2 and TRBJ1-5, reads EPEVTQTPSHQVTQMGQEVILRCVPISNHLYFYWYRQILGQKVEFLVSFYNNEISEKSEIFDDQFSVERPDGSNFTLKIRSTKLEDSAMYFCASEPPGLYSNQPQHFGDGTRLSIL.

The chain joins TRBV7-3 to TRBJ2-3; TRBD2 is a possible D gene (5 bases). In germline, CDR1 is SGHTA, CDR2 FQGTGA. CDR3 length equals 13 residues. Trimming cost V 2 bases and J 8 bases, with 11 bases left between them. In DNA form, the CDR3 reads TGTGCCAGCAGCTTAGCGGGCTCCCGTACGCAGTATTTT. Residues: CASSLAGSRTQYF.

The gene calls are TRBV6-6 and TRBJ2-6; D is unresolved. Trimming left V 7 bases short and J 0 bases short, with 4 bases between. In germline, CDR1 is MNHNY, CDR2 SVGAGI (reference sequence). The CDR3 is made up of 13 amino acids. CDR3 sequence (DNA): TGTGCCAGCATCCACTCTGGGGCCAACGTCCTGACTTTC. This codes for CASIHSGANVLTF.

The chain carries TRBV10-3 and TRBJ2-3; 7 bases line up with TRBD1. Trimming cost V 6 bases and J 4 bases; bases outside gene matches: 16. Germline V gives CDR1 ENHRY, CDR2 SYGVKD. This CDR3 region has 17 residues. CDR3 sequence reads: CAISVREGGPPSDTQYF. Here the CDR3 DNA reads TGTGCCATCAGCGTGAGAGAAGGGGGCCCTCCATCAGATACGCAGTATTTT.

The chain employs TRBV6-5 and TRBJ2-3; possible D gene TRBD1, 5 bases. Trimming shortened V by 0 bases and J by 5 bases, and 12 bases separated the two germline ends. Germline-derived CDR1 and CDR2 are MNHEY and SVGAGI. The CDR3 loop spans 15 amino acids. The CDR3 loop is CASSYSGASEDTQYF. The CDR3 nucleotides are TGTGCCAGCAGTTACTCAGGGGCGAGCGAAGATACGCAGTATTTT.

The genes are TRBV28 and TRBJ1-2, with D possibly TRBD1 on 6 matching bases. The CDR3 sequence is 13 residues long. Trimming removed 6 bases from V and 4 bases from J, with 12 bases in between. Germline V gene sequence: CDR1 MDHEN, CDR2 SYDVKM. The CDR3 coding sequence is TGTGCCAGCAGACCCGGACAGTCCTATGGCTACACCTTC. It translates to CASRPGQSYGYTF.

The V gene is TRBV7-2, the J gene TRBJ2-1, with TRBD2 as a possible D gene (7 bases). This CDR3 region has 14 residues. V lost 3 bases and J 6 bases, leaving 12 bases between the germline ends. From germline, CDR1 is SGHTA and CDR2 FQGNSA. CDR3 region: CASSFGGQPNEQFF. As DNA, the CDR3 is TGTGCCAGCAGCTTCGGGGGGCAGCCCAATGAGCAGTTCTTC.

The rearrangement joins TRBV2 to TRBJ2-7; 7 bases are a match to TRBD1. The germline V gene encodes CDR1 SNHLY and CDR2 FYNNEI. There are 13 residues in the CDR3. Unmatched junction bases numbered 3, after V lost 1 base and J lost 6 bases. CDR3 amino acids: CASSEETGREQYF. The DNA of the CDR3 is TGTGCCAGCAGTGAAGAGACAGGGCGCGAGCAGTACTTC.

The chain carries TRBV30 and TRBJ1-6; 7 positions match TRBD1. V lost 5 bases to trimming and J lost 5 bases; unmatched junction nucleotides: 3. The CDR3 consists of 13 residues. Per germline, CDR1 GTSNPN and CDR2 SVGIG (reference sequence). The CDR3 bases are TGTGCCTGGGACAGGGCAAATAATTCACCCCTCCACTTT. Translating gives CAWDRANNSPLHF.

The chain joins TRBV7-9 to TRBJ1-1; D is ambiguous. The CDR3 has 13 residues. CDR1 SEHNR and CDR2 FQNEAQ come from the germline V gene (reference sequence). V gave up 4 bases and J gave up 4 bases, with 10 bases separating them. In DNA form, the CDR3 reads TGTGCCAGCAGCTCCGAAGGCGGCACTGAAGCTTTCTTT. Encoded protein: CASSSEGGTEAFF.